This T cell receptor (beta chain) appears in the sequencing data of a study of T cells in tuberculosis. TCRdb keeps only in-frame clones here, not all; method: immunoSEQ multiplex PCR. The sample lists roughly 34,000 clones; roughly nine tenths were seen once. The germline V gene encodes CDR1 MNHEY and CDR2 SMNVEV (reference sequence). Trimming cost V 3 bases and J 4 bases, with 15 bases left between them. The CDR3 runs 15 residues. Time point given: new active TB diagnosis, blood taken before or within 7 days of starting treatment. This clonotype was sampled from an adult with tuberculosis. The V and J genes are TRBV27 and TRBJ1-2, with a weak D call TRBD1 (5 bases). The material was PBMCs, obtained at tuberculosis diagnosis. This chain's CDR3 is CASSFSGGLPYGYTF. The CDR3 nucleotides read TGTGCCAGCAGTTTCTCGGGGGGGTTGCCCTATGGCTACACCTTC.